This TCR beta chain is from a study of T cells after yellow fever vaccination. Study-level findings and limits: The booster saw the reappearance of most primary-vaccination clones (approximately 97% CD4, 70% to 90% CD8).

This CDR3 region has 15 residues. V lost 3 bases and J 4 bases, leaving 13 bases between the germline ends. Per the germline V gene, CDR1 is LGHDT and CDR2 is YNNKEL (reference sequence). This clonotype was seen repeatedly, ten times or more. Its antigen remains unknown. Each CDR3 protein is one row after TCRdb ran MiXCR on the 5' RACE reads. The data show approximately 160,000 distinct CDR3 sequences, over 7% seen once. The origin of this receptor is a man younger than 35 who received the YFV17D yellow fever vaccine. This specimen was CD8+ T cells sorted from PBMCs, taken 45 days after the yellow fever booster vaccination. V and J are TRBV3-1 and TRBJ2-1; weak D call: TRBD1 (6 bases). This CDR3 is CASSHTGQIYNEQFF. The CDR3 DNA is TGTGCCAGCAGCCACACCGGACAGATATACAATGAGCAGTTCTTC.